This TCR beta chain was retrieved from a study of OX40 agonist ivuxolimab in advanced cancers. Turning to the overall study: Ivuxolimab was an agonistic, fully human IgG2 monoclonal antibody directed against OX40 (CD134), a costimulatory receptor. Intravenous ivuxolimab was administered to patients every 2 weeks at six dose levels: 0.01, 0.1, 0.3, 1.5, 3 and 10 mg/kg. Of the roughly 51 patients in dose escalation, 19 had hepatocellular carcinoma, some 15 had melanoma, 9 had renal cell carcinoma and 9 had head and neck cancer. A male proportion of 82.7% and a mean age of around 60 years, ranging from about 20 to 80, were recorded for the dose-escalation cohort. Prior anti-PD-1, anti-PD-L1 or anti-CTLA-4 therapy was permitted, and checkpoint inhibitors had been received by about 37% of dose-escalation patients. Partial responses were achieved by three dose-escalation patients, of whom one had hepatocellular carcinoma and two had cutaneous melanoma. The purpose of peripheral TCRbeta sequencing was to test whether ivuxolimab changed TCR sequence diversity and led to clonal T-cell expansion. The paper covers the monotherapy dose-escalation part of the phase I ivuxolimab trial, which included N of about 56 patients.

What the work shows at the level of the full study, not this receptor alone: At doses of 0.1 to 3.0 mg/kg, clonal expansion of both CD4+ and CD8+ T cells in blood was seen between baseline and week 6. In the 0.1-3.0 mg/kg groups, partial responders had among the lowest normalized peripheral clonal expansion, particularly in CD8+ T cells. After ivuxolimab, CD8+ T cells had more expanded clones than CD4+ T cells on average. The antigen specificity of the peripheral T cells that underwent clonal expansion was not determined. Low levels of normalized T-cell clonal expansion were also seen in some patients who did not respond.

V is reduced by 3 bases and J by 2 bases, leaving a spacing of 9 bases between them. The CDR3 holds 14 amino acids from the cysteine to the phenylalanine. Only CDR3 DNA is held: 42 bases, read in frame from base 1. The germline V gene gives CDR1 as MDHEN and CDR2 as SYDVKM. The trial excluded patients who had a history of autoimmune disease or were on systemic immunosuppression. Peripheral blood for TCR sequencing was collected from all dose cohorts at baseline, on cycle 4 day 1, and on cycle 7 day 1. The samples were drawn from a first-in-human, open-label, multicenter phase I dose-escalation trial of ivuxolimab. Adults with locally advanced or metastatic melanoma, renal cell, hepatocellular, or head and neck squamous cell carcinoma were enrolled in the trial. Before TCR sequencing, CD4+ and CD8+ T cells were separately sorted from peripheral blood. For sequencing of the TCRbeta CDR3 region, genomic DNA was extracted from the sorted cells. TCRbeta CDR3 regions were sequenced using the immunoSEQ Assay. Sourced from immuneACCESS, this table was stored by TCRdb with only in-frame sequences that have V and J called. A share of the clones is absent; for the studies checked, an unresolved V gene accounts for under half, and the remainder has no known explanation. The sample table lists tens of thousands of clones, 86% of them with a count of one. About 2.7% of the sample is in the top ten clones.

About this clone itself: Its antigen target is currently unknown. It has no much larger one-base neighbor in the sample; base qualities were not kept.

This receptor chain uses TRBV28 and TRBJ2-3; the D gene could be either TRBD1 or TRBD2, each agreeing at 6 bases. Material: CD4+ or CD8+ T cells sorted from blood, obtained in a trial of the OX40 agonist ivuxolimab. The receptor comes from an adult with an advanced solid tumor such as melanoma, head and neck, liver or kidney cancer. The CDR3 region has the sequence CASSFGGYTDTQYF. The nucleotide sequence reads TGTGCCAGCAGTTTCGGGGGCTACACAGATACGCAGTATTTT.